The clone carrying this T cell receptor (beta chain) was counted a few times. The data stem from a study of PD-L1 blockade in urothelial cancer. The germline gives CDR1 LNHDA, CDR2 SQIVND (reference sequence). V shed 6 bases and J shed 0 bases, with 21 bases lying between them. The CDR3 runs to 18 residues. Described time point: peripheral blood 6 weeks after treatment start. Only in-frame clones appear in the TCRdb table, and some are missing; sequencing was by immunoSEQ multiplex PCR. Of about 76,000 clones in the sample, approximately 90% were seen once. The sample was PBMCs, taken around atezolizumab (anti-PD-L1) treatment. This receptor was obtained from an elderly woman with urothelial cancer. The chain employs TRBV19 and TRBJ2-1; a weak D match, TRBD1 (5 bases). As DNA, the CDR3 is TGTGCCAGTAGCCCCCCCATTCTAGGGGATCCCTCCTACAATGAGCAGTTCTTC. Its translation: CASSPPILGDPSYNEQFF. Together with reference TRBV19 and TRBJ2-1, the CDR3 gives the full variable domain: DGGITQSPKYLFRKEGQNVTLSCEQNLNHDAMYWYRQDPGQGLRLIYYSQIVNDFQKGDIAEGYSVSREKKESFPLTVTSAQKNPTAFYLCASSPPILGDPSYNEQFFGPGTRLTVL.